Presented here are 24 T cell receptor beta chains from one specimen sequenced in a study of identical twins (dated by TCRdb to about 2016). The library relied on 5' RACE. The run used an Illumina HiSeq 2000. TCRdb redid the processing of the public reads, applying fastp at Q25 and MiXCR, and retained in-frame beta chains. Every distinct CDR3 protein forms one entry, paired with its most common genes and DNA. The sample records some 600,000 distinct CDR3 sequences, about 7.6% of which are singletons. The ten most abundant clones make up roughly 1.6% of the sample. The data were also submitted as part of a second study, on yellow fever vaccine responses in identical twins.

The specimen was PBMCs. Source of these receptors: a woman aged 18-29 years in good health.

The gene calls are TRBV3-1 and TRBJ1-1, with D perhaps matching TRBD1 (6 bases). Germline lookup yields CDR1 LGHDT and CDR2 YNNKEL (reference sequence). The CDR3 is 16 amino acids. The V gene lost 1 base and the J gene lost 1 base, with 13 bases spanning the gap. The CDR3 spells CASSQGLGAQNTEAFF. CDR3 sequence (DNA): TGTGCCAGCAGCCAAGGGCTGGGGGCGCAGAACACTGAAGCTTTCTTT.

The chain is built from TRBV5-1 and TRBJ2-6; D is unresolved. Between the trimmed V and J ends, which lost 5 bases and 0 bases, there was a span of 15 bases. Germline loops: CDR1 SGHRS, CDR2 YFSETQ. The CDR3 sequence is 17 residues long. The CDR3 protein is CASREGFESSGANVLTF. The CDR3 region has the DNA TGCGCCAGCAGAGAAGGGTTCGAGAGCTCTGGGGCCAACGTCCTGACTTTC.

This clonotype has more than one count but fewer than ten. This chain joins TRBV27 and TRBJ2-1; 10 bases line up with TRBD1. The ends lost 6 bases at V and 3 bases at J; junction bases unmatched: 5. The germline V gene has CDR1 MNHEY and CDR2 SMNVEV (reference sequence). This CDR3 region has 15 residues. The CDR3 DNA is TGTGCCAGCAGACCAGGACAGGGGGACTACAATGAGCAGTTCTTC. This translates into CASRPGQGDYNEQFF.

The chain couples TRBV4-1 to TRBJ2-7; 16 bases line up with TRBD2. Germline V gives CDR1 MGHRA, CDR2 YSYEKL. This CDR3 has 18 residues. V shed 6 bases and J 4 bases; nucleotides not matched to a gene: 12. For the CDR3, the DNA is TGCGCCAGCAGGGCCGGGACTAGCGGGAGGGACGGCTGGTACGAGCAGTACTTC. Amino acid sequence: CASRAGTSGRDGWYEQYF.

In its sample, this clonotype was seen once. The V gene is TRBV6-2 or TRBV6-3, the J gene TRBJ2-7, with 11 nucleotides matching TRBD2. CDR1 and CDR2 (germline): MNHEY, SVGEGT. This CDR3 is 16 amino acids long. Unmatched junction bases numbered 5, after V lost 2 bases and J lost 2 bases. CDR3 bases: TGTGCCAGCAGTTACGCTCGACTAGCGGGAACCTACGAGCAGTACTTC. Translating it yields CASSYARLAGTYEQYF.

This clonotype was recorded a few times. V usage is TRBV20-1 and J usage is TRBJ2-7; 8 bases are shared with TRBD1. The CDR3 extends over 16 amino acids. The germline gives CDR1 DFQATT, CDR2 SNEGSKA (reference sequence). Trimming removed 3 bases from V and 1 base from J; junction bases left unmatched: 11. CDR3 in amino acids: CSASVDPGQESYEQYV. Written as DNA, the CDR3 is TGCAGTGCTAGTGTTGATCCGGGACAGGAGTCCTACGAGCAGTACGTC.

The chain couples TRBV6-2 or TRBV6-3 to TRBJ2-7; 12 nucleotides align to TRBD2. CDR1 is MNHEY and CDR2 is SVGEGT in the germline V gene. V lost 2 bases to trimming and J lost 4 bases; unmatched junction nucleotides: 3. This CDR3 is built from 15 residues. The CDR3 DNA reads TGTGCCAGCAGTTACGGAACTAGCGGGGGGTACGAGCAGTACGTC. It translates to CASSYGTSGGYEQYV.

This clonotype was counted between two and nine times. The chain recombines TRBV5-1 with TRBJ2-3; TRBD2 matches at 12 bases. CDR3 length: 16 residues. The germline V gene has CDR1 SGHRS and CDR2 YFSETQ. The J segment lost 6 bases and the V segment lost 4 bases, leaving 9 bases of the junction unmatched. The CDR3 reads CASSSSSGRAIDTQYF. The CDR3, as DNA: TGCGCCAGCAGCAGTTCTAGCGGGAGGGCCATCGATACGCAGTATTTT.

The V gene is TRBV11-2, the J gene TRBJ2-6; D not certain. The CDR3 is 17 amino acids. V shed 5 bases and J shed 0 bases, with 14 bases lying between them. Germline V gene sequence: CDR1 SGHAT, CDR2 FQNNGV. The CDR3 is CASSPIVSLSGANVLTF. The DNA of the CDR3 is TGTGCCAGCAGCCCAATCGTGTCCCTCTCTGGGGCCAACGTCCTGACTTTC.

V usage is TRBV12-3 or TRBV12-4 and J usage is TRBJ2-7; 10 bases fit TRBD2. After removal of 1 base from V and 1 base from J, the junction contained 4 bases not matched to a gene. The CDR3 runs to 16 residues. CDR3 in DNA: TGTGCCAGCAGTTTAGTCCCAGCGGGAGGGTCCTACGAGCAGTACTTC. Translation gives CASSLVPAGGSYEQYF.

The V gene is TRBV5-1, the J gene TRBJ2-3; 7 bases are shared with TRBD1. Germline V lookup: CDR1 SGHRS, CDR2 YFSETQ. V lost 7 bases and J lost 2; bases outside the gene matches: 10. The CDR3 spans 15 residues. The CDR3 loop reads CASSSDRVHTDTQYF. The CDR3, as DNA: TGCGCCAGCTCCTCCGACAGGGTACACACAGATACGCAGTATTTT. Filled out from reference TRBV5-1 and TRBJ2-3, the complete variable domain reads KAGVTQTPRYLIKTRGQQVTLSCSPISGHRSVSWYQQTPGQGLQFLFEYFSETQRNKGNFPGRFSGRQFSNSRSEMNVSTLELGDSALYLCASSSDRVHTDTQYFGPGTRLTVL.

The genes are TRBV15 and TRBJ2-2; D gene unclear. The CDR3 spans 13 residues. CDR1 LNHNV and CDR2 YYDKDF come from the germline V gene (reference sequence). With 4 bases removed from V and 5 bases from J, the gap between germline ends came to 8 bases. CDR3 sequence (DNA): TGTGCCACCAGCACCTTTGAAACCGGGGAGCTGTTTTTT. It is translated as CATSTFETGELFF.

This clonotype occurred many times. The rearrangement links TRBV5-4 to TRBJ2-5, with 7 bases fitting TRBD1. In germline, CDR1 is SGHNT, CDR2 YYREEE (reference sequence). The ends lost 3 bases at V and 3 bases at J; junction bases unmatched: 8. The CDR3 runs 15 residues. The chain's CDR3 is CASSSPVTGEETQYF. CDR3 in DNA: TGTGCCAGCAGCTCGCCAGTCACAGGGGAAGAGACCCAGTACTTC. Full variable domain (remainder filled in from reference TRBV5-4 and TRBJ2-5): ETGVTQSPTHLIKTRGQQVTLRCSSQSGHNTVSWYQQALGQGPQFIFQYYREEENGRGNFPPRFSGLQFPNYSSELNVNALELDDSALYLCASSSPVTGEETQYFGPGTRLLVL.

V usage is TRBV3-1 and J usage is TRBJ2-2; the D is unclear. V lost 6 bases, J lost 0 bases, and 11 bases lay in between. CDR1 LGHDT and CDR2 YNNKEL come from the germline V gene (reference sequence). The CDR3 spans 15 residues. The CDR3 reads CASRFSSPNTGELFF. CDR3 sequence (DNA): TGTGCCAGCAGATTCTCATCACCGAACACCGGGGAGCTGTTTTTT.

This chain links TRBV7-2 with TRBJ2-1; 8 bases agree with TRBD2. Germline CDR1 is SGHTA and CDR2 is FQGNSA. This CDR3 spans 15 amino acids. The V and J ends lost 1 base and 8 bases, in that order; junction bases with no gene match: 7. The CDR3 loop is CASSLGAGGSYEQFF. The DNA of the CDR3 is TGTGCCAGCAGCTTAGGGGCGGGAGGTTCTTATGAGCAGTTCTTC.

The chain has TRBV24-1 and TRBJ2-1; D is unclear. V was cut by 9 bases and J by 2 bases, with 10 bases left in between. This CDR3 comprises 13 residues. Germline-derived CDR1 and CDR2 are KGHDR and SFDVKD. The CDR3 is CATSRAPYNEQFF. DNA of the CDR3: TGTGCCACCTCTCGGGCACCCTACAATGAGCAGTTCTTC.

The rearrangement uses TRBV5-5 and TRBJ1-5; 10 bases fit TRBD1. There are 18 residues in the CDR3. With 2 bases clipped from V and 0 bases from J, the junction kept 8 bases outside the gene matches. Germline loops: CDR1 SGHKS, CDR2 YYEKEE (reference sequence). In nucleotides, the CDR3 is TGTGCCAGCAGCTTACTCGGACAGGGGGTGGGTAGCAATCAGCCCCAGCATTTT. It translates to CASSLLGQGVGSNQPQHF.

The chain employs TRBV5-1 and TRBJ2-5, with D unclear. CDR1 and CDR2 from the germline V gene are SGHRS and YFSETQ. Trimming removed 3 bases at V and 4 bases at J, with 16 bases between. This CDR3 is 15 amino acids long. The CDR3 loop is CASSWGDGPRETQYF. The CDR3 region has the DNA TGCGCCAGCAGCTGGGGTGACGGGCCAAGAGAGACCCAGTACTTC.

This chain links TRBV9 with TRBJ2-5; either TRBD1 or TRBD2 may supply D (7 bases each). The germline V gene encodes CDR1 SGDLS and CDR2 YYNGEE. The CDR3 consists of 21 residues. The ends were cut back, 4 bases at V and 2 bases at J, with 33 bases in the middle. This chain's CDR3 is CASSTRQGGPSGSALQETQYF. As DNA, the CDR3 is TGTGCCAGCAGCACCAGACAGGGAGGGCCTAGCGGATCGGCCTTACAAGAGACCCAGTACTTC.

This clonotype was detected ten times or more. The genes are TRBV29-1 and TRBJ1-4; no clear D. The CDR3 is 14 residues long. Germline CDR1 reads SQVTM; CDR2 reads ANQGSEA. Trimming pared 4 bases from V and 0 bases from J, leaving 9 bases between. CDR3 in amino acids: CSVGWATTNEKLFF. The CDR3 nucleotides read TGCAGCGTTGGATGGGCAACAACTAATGAAAAACTGTTTTTT.

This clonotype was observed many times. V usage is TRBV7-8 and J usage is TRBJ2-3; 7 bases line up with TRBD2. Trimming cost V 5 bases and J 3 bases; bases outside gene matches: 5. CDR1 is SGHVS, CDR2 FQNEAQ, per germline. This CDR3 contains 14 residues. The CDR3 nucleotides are TGTGCCAGCAGCACTAGCGTTCCTACAGATACGCAGTATTTT. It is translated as CASSTSVPTDTQYF.

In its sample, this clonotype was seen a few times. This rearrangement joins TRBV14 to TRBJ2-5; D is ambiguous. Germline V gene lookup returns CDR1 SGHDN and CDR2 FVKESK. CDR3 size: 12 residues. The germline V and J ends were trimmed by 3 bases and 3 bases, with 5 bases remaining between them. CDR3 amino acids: CASSQIEETQYF. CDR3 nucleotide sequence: TGTGCCAGCAGCCAGATAGAAGAGACCCAGTACTTC. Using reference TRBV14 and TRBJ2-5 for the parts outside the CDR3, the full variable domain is EAGVTQFPSHSVIEKGQTVTLRCDPISGHDNLYWYRRVMGKEIKFLLHFVKESKQDESGMPNNRFLAERTGGTYSTLKVQPAELEDSGVYFCASSQIEETQYFGPGTRLLVL.

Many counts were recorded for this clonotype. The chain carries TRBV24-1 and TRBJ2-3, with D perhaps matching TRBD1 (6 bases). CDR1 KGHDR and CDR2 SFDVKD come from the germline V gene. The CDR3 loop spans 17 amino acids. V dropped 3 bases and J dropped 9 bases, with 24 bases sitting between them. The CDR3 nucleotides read TGTGCCACCAGTGATATGGACAGCCCTTCGCTCCAGGGGACGCAGTATTTT. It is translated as CATSDMDSPSLQGTQYF.

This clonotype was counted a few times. The CDR3 is CASTLGTGKAEAFF. In DNA, the CDR3 is TGTGCCAGCACCCTCGGGACAGGGAAGGCTGAAGCTTTCTTT. This chain connects TRBV12-3 or TRBV12-4 to TRBJ1-1, with TRBD1 matching over 9 bases. The CDR3 spans 14 residues. V lost 7 bases and J lost 6; bases outside the gene matches: 9.